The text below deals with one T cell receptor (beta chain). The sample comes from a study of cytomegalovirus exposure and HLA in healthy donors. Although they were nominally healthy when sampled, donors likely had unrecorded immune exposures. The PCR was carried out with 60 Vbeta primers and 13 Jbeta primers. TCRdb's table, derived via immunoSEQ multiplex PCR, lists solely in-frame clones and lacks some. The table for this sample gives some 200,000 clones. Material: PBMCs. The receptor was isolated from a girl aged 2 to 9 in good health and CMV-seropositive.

The CDR3 protein is CASSSIPRDTQYF. The CDR3 bases are TGTGCCAGCAGTTCCATACCCCGGGATACGCAGTATTTT. The V and J genes are TRBV27 and TRBJ2-3; D ambiguous. Trimming cost V 4 bases and J 6 bases, with 11 bases left between them. The CDR3 contains 13 residues. Germline CDR1 and CDR2: MNHEY and SMNVEV (reference sequence).